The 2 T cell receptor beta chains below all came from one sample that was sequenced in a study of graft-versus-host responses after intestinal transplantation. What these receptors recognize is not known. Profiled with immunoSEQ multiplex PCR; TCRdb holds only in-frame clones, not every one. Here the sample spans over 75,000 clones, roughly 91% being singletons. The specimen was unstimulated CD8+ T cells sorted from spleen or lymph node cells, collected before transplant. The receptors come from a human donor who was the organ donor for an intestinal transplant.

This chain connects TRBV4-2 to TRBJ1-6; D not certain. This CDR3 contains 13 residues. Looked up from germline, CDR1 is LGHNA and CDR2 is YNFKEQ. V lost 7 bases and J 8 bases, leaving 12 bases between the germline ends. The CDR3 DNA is TGTGCCAGCAAATCAGACTCATATTCACCCCTCCACTTT. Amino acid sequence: CASKSDSYSPLHF.

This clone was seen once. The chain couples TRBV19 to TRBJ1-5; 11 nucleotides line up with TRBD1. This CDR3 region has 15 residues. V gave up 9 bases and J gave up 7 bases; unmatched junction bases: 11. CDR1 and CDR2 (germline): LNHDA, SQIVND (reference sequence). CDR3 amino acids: CASSTRDRGDQPQHF. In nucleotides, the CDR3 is TGTGCCAGCAGCACCCGGGACAGGGGGGACCAGCCCCAGCATTTT. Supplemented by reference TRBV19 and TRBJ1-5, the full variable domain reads DGGITQSPKYLFRKEGQNVTLSCEQNLNHDAMYWYRQDPGQGLRLIYYSQIVNDFQKGDIAEGYSVSREKKESFPLTVTSAQKNPTAFYLCASSTRDRGDQPQHFGDGTRLSIL.